The 10 T cell receptor beta chains below all came from one sample that was sequenced in a study of cytomegalovirus exposure and HLA in healthy donors (TCRdb year 2017). Receptor libraries were prepared by the immunoSEQ multiplex PCR assay. For the multiplex PCR, a mixture combining 60 forward primers for TCR Vbeta segments and 13 reverse primers for TCR Jbeta segments was used. The table was pulled from immuneACCESS by TCRdb, which kept in-frame rearrangements only. Such tables lose some clones; where checked, under half of the loss comes from unresolved V genes, and the rest has no known cause. Recorded for this sample are roughly 140,000 clones; 55% to 70% of them occurred a single time. 3% of the sample comes from the top ten. The specimen sequenced was PBMCs. The receptors were gathered from a woman aged 30 to 39 in good health and CMV-seropositive.

This rearrangement joins TRBV6-5 to TRBJ2-2; TRBD1 might be the D (5 bases). The DNA end lines up better with TRBJ1-3; the J call may be wrong. The CDR3 has 12 amino acids. Germline V CDR1 and CDR2: MNHEY, SVGAGI. The CDR3 loop reads CASRSTGNTIYF. The CDR3 DNA follows: TGTGCCAGCAGGTCAACAGGCAACACCATATATTTT.

The CDR3 reads CASSERDSFREFSYEQYF. The CDR3 region has the DNA TGTGCCAGCAGTGAACGAGACTCCTTTAGGGAGTTCTCCTACGAGCAGTACTTC. This sequence joins TRBV25-1 and TRBJ2-7; a possible D gene is TRBD2 (5 bases). Germline CDR1 reads MGHDK; CDR2 reads SYGVNS. The CDR3 length is 18 residues. The V and J ends lost 2 bases and 0 bases respectively, with 20 bases between them.

The V gene is TRBV7-2, the J gene TRBJ2-4, with D maybe TRBD2 (6 bases). The germline V gene has CDR1 SGHTA and CDR2 FQGNSA. The CDR3 spans 16 residues. V was clipped by 1 base and J by 0 bases, with 10 bases between them. The CDR3 sequence is CASSLGQGLAKNIQYF. Here the CDR3 DNA reads TGTGCCAGCAGCTTAGGGCAGGGACTAGCCAAAAACATTCAGTACTTC.

This clone was recorded a few times. The genes are TRBV5-1 and TRBJ2-2; D is ambiguous. Germline-derived CDR1 and CDR2 are SGHRS and YFSETQ. The CDR3 has 13 residues. Trimming shortened V by 2 bases and J by 5 bases, and 7 bases separated the two germline ends. The CDR3 DNA follows: TGCGCCAGCAGCTTCCGGTCTACCGGGGAGCTGTTTTTT. As protein: CASSFRSTGELFF. The variable domain in full, with the rest retrieved from reference TRBV5-1 and TRBJ2-2, is KAGVTQTPRYLIKTRGQQVTLSCSPISGHRSVSWYQQTPGQGLQFLFEYFSETQRNKGNFPGRFSGRQFSNSRSEMNVSTLELGDSALYLCASSFRSTGELFFGEGSRLTVL.

The chain employs TRBV19 and TRBJ2-1; D may be TRBD1 (5 bases). This CDR3 has 14 residues. Per the germline V gene, CDR1 is LNHDA and CDR2 is SQIVND (reference sequence). Trimming pared 4 bases from V and 6 bases from J, leaving 13 bases between. CDR3 DNA: TGTGCCAGTAGTAAGGCAGGGTTAACCAATGAGCAGTTCTTC. As protein: CASSKAGLTNEQFF.

The chain carries TRBV6-5 and TRBJ1-6; D gene unclear. CDR3 length equals 15 residues. In germline, CDR1 is MNHEY, CDR2 SVGAGI. V lost 2 bases and J 7 bases, leaving 12 bases between the germline ends. DNA of the CDR3: TGTGCCAGCAGTTACGAAGAGGGTCGCAATTCACCCCTCCACTTT. Translating gives CASSYEEGRNSPLHF.

The rearrangement uses TRBV4-1 and TRBJ2-5; D is ambiguous. Germline V gene data show CDR1 as MGHRA and CDR2 as YSYEKL. The CDR3 extends over 18 amino acids. Trimming pared 0 bases from V and 2 bases from J, leaving 19 bases between. CDR3 region: CASSQDFEVQGWQETQYF. The CDR3 region has the DNA TGCGCCAGCAGCCAAGATTTCGAGGTTCAAGGTTGGCAAGAGACCCAGTACTTC.

This chain connects TRBV25-1 to TRBJ1-2, with a tentative D call TRBD1 (6 bases). The CDR3 consists of 12 residues. V was cut by 5 bases and J by 4 bases, with 8 bases left in between. Germline CDR1 and CDR2: MGHDK and SYGVNS. The chain's CDR3 is CASSTGLYGYTF. The CDR3 region has the DNA TGTGCCAGCAGTACAGGGCTCTATGGCTACACCTTC.

This clone occurred once. The chain employs TRBV2 and TRBJ1-2; possibly TRBD1 for D (6 bases). This CDR3 has 14 amino acids. Trimming took 5 bases from V and 2 from J, leaving 12 bases between them. The germline V gene has CDR1 SNHLY and CDR2 FYNNEI. CDR3 residues: CASSLDSRNYGYTF. Here the CDR3 DNA reads TGTGCCAGCAGTCTGGACAGTCGAAACTATGGCTACACCTTC. The variable domain in full, completed from reference TRBV2 and TRBJ1-2, reads EPEVTQTPSHQVTQMGQEVILRCVPISNHLYFYWYRQILGQKVEFLVSFYNNEISEKSEIFDDQFSVERPDGSNFTLKIRSTKLEDSAMYFCASSLDSRNYGYTFGSGTRLTVV.

In its sample, this clone was seen a few times. The J gene is TRBJ2-1, the V gene TRBV9, with D tentatively TRBD2 (6 bases). The CDR3 runs 14 residues. Germline V gene data show CDR1 as SGDLS and CDR2 as YYNGEE. V gave up 4 bases and J gave up 8 bases, with 16 bases separating them. Here the CDR3 reads CASSQGGRGDEQFF. Written as DNA, the CDR3 is TGTGCCAGCAGCCAGGGAGGAAGGGGCGATGAGCAGTTCTTC.